This passage covers 11 T cell receptor beta chains from one sample sequenced in a study of shared clonotypes between healthy human individuals. Positive CCR7 selection of CD45RO-negative cells yielded the naive CD8 cells, and terminally differentiated effector memory CD45RA+ cells were excluded. Profiled with immunoSEQ multiplex PCR; TCRdb holds only in-frame clones, not every one. The table lists some 2,000,000 clones, just under 95% of them singletons. The specimen sequenced was naive CD8+ T cells sorted from blood. These receptors all come from a man aged 18 to 29 in good health.

The J gene is TRBJ2-1, the V gene TRBV4-1; D uncertain. Deletions cut 4 bases from V and 0 bases from J, with 10 bases between. The CDR3 has 15 amino acids. In germline, CDR1 is MGHRA, CDR2 YSYEKL. The CDR3 nucleotides are TGCGCCAGCAGCCCCCCAGCGATCTCCTACAATGAGCAGTTCTTC. It codes for CASSPPAISYNEQFF.

The chain couples TRBV29-1 to TRBJ1-1, with D perhaps TRBD1 (5 bases). The ends were cut back, 5 bases at V and 0 bases at J, with 7 bases in the middle. The CDR3 covers 12 residues. Per germline, CDR1 SQVTM and CDR2 ANQGSEA. The CDR3 bases are TGCAGCGTTACGACAGTGAACACTGAAGCTTTCTTT. Encoded protein: CSVTTVNTEAFF.

The gene calls are TRBV14 and TRBJ1-1; no reliable D call. CDR1 SGHDN and CDR2 FVKESK come from the germline V gene. There are 15 residues in the CDR3. Trimming stripped 4 bases from V and 3 bases from J, with 15 bases between. The CDR3 nucleotides are TGTGCCAGCAGCCCGTGGGAGGGTGGAGACACTGAAGCTTTCTTT. Its translation: CASSPWEGGDTEAFF.

The genes are TRBV2 and TRBJ1-2, with TRBD1 as a possible D gene (5 bases). V lost 3 bases to trimming and J lost 4 bases, with 12 bases between them. Germline CDR1 reads SNHLY; CDR2 reads FYNNEI. CDR3 length: 14 amino acids. In nucleotides, the CDR3 is TGTGCCAGCAGTGAGTCCGGGGCCGGCTATGGCTACACCTTC. Protein: CASSESGAGYGYTF.

The CDR3 coding sequence is TGTGCCAGCAGCAAATTTTACCTAGCGGGAGTTGTGGGCACCGGGGAGCTGTTTTTT. It encodes CASSKFYLAGVVGTGELFF. This chain connects TRBV21-1 to TRBJ2-2; TRBD2 is the table's D call and was not checked against the DNA. TRBV21-1 is a known pseudogene. The CDR3 extends over 19 amino acids.

This clone was counted a single time. The chain couples TRBV27 to TRBJ2-2; 12 nucleotides line up with TRBD2. The junction had 3 bases not matched to a gene; V was cut back by 5 bases and J by 5 bases. The length of the CDR3 is 15 residues. Germline CDR1 reads MNHEY; CDR2 reads SMNVEV (reference sequence). The CDR3, as DNA: TGTGCCAGCAGTCCTACTAGCGGGGGGACCGGGGAGCTGTTTTTT. Its translation: CASSPTSGGTGELFF.

The J gene is TRBJ2-7, the V gene TRBV4-1; D remains unclear. This CDR3 comprises 13 residues. Trimming left V 0 bases short and J 6 bases short, with 9 bases between. From germline, CDR1 is MGHRA and CDR2 YSYEKL. The CDR3 sequence: CASSQDWGFEQYF. As DNA, the CDR3 is TGCGCCAGCAGCCAAGATTGGGGATTCGAGCAGTACTTC.

The V gene is TRBV27, the J gene TRBJ1-2; D might be TRBD1 (6 bases). Between the trimmed V and J ends, which lost 4 bases and 8 bases, there was a span of 17 bases. The CDR3 totals 14 residues. Germline-derived CDR1 and CDR2 are MNHEY and SMNVEV (reference sequence). CDR3 nucleotides: TGTGCCAGCAGTTACCTAGGACAGATAGAGGGCTACACCTTC. This sequence encodes CASSYLGQIEGYTF.

Remarks on this clone: Other nucleotide sequences in the sample specify the same CDR3. V gene TRBV10-1 combines with J gene TRBJ2-2; D possibly corresponds to TRBD2 (6 bases). Germline-derived CDR1 and CDR2 are WNHNN and SYGVQD (reference sequence). Trimming left V 0 bases short and J 6 bases short, with 8 bases between. The CDR3 totals 14 residues. The CDR3 reads CASSESGGSGELFF. The DNA of the CDR3 is TGCGCCAGCAGTGAGTCGGGAGGCTCCGGGGAGCTGTTTTTT.

V gene TRBV30 combines with J gene TRBJ2-1, with D possibly matching TRBD2 (6 bases). This CDR3 contains 13 residues. V was clipped by 3 bases and J by 4 bases, with 10 bases between them. From germline, CDR1 is GTSNPN and CDR2 SVGIG (reference sequence). The CDR3 spells CAWSTGSYNEQFF. The CDR3 DNA follows: TGTGCCTGGAGCACCGGGAGTTACAATGAGCAGTTCTTC.

The chain joins TRBV4-3 to TRBJ2-4; TRBD1 is a possible D gene (6 bases). The CDR3 is 16 residues long. Trimming removed 0 bases at V and 4 bases at J, with 13 bases between. Germline CDR1 reads LGHNA; CDR2 reads YSLEER. CDR3 in DNA: TGCGCCAGCAGCCAAGATGTGGGGGCCACAAAAAACATTCAGTACTTC. Protein: CASSQDVGATKNIQYF.